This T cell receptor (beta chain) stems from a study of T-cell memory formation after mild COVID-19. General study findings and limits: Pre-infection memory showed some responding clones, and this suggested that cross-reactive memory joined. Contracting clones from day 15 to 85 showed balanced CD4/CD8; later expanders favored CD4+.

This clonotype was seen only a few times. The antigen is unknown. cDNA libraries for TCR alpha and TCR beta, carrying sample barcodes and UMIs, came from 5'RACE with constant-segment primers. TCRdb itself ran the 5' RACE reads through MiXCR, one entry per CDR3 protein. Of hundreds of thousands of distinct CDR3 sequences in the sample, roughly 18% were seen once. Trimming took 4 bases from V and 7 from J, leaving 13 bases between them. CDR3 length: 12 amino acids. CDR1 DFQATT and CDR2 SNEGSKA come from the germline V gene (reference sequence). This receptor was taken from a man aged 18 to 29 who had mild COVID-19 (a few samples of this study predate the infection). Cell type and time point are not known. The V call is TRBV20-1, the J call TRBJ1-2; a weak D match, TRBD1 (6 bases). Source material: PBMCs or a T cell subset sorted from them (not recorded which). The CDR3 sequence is CSANRVRRGYTF. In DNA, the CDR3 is TGCAGTGCTAACAGGGTCCGGCGTGGCTACACCTTC.